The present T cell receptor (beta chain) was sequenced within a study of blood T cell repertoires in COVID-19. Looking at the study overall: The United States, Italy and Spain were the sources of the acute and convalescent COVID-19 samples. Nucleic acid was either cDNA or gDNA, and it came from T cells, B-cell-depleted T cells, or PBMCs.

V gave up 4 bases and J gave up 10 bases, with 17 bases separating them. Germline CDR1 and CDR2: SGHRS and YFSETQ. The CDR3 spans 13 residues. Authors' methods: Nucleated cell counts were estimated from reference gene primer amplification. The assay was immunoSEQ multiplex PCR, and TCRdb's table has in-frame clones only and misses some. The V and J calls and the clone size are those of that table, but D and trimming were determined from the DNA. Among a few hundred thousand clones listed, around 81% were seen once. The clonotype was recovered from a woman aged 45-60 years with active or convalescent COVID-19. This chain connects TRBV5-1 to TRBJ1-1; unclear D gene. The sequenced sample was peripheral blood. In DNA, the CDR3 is TGCGCCAGCAGCCTTGAAAGAGCCTATGGAGCTTTCTTT. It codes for CASSLERAYGAFF. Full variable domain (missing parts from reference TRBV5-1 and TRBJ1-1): KAGVTQTPRYLIKTRGQQVTLSCSPISGHRSVSWYQQTPGQGLQFLFEYFSETQRNKGNFPGRFSGRQFSNSRSEMNVSTLELGDSALYLCASSLERAYGAFFGQGTRLTVV.